The T cell receptor beta chain described here comes from a study of OX40 agonist ivuxolimab in advanced cancers. Study-level background: Partial responses were achieved by three patients: one hepatocellular carcinoma, two cutaneous melanoma.

Sequencing was performed with immunoSEQ multiplex PCR; in TCRdb, only in-frame clones are kept and a portion is missing. The sample comprises about 40,000 clones, roughly 81% of which are singletons, and about 16% rests with the top ten. Trimming stripped 2 bases from V and 2 bases from J, with 10 bases between. The CDR3 is 13 amino acids. Germline V lookup: CDR1 SQVTM, CDR2 ANQGSEA. Study-level findings and limits: Averaging showed that CD8+ T cells had more expanded clones than CD4+ did.

This clone was detected a few times. Its target is unknown. The clonotype comes from an adult with an advanced solid tumor such as melanoma, head and neck, liver or kidney cancer. This chain joins TRBV29-1 and TRBJ2-7, with D perhaps TRBD1 (5 bases). The sample was CD4+ or CD8+ T cells sorted from blood, taken in a trial of the OX40 agonist ivuxolimab. The CDR3 region has the DNA TGCAGCGTTGAAAGTCAGGGTACCTACGAGCAGTACTTC. Its translation: CSVESQGTYEQYF.